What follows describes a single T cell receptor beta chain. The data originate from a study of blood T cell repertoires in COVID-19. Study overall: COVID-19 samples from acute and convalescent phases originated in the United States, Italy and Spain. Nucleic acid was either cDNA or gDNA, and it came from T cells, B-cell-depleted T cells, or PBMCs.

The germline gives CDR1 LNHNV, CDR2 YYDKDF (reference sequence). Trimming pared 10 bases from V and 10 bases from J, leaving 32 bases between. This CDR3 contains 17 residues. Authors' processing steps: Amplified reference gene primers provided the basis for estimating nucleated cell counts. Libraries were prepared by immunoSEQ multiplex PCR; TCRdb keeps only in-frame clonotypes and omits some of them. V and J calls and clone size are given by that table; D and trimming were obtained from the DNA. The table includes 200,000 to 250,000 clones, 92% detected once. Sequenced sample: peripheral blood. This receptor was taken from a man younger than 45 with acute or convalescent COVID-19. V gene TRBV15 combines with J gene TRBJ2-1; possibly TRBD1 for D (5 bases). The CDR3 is CASPDFPGKTIPGEQFF. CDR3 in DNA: TGTGCCAGCCCAGACTTTCCCGGAAAGACAATCCCAGGGGAGCAGTTCTTC.